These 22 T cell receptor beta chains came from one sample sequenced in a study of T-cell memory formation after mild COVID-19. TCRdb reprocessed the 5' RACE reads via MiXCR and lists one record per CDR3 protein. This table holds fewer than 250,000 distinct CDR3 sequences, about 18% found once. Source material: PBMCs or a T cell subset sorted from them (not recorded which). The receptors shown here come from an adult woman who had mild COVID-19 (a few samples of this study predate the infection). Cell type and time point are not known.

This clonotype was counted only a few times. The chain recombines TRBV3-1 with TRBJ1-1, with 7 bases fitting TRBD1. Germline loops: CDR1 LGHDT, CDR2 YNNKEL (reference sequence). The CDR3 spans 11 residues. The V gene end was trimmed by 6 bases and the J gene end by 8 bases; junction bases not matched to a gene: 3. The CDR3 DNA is TGTGCCAGCAGAGGGGGCATCGAAGCTTTCTTT. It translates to CASRGGIEAFF.

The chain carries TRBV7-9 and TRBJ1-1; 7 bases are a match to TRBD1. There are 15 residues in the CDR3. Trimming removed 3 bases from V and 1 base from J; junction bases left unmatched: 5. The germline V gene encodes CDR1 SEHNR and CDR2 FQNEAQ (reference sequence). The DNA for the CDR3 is TGTGCCAGCAGCTTCGGGACAGACCGGAACACTGAAGCTTTCTTT. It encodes CASSFGTDRNTEAFF.

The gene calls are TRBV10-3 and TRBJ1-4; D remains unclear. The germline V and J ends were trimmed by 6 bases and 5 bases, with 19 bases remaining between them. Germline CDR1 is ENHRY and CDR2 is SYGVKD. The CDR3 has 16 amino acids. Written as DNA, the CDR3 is TGTGCCATCAGCGATCCCGGGAGGGCATCCAATGAAAAACTGTTTTTT. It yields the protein CAISDPGRASNEKLFF.

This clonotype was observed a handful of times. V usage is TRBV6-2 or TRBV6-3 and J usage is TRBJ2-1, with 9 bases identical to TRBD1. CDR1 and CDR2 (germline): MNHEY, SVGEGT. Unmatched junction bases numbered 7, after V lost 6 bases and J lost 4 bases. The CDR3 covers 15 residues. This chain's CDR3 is CASRSGTGRYNEQFF. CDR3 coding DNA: TGTGCCAGCAGATCCGGGACAGGGCGATACAATGAGCAGTTCTTC.

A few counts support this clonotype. The CDR3 DNA sequence: TGTGCCACCAGTGATTTAAAGCGGGGTCGAAATGAGCAGTTCTTC. As protein: CATSDLKRGRNEQFF. The chain couples TRBV24-1 to TRBJ2-1; 7 bases are a match to TRBD2. The CDR3 runs to 15 residues. V trimming: 1 base; J trimming: 7 bases; junction bases outside the gene matches: 6. Germline values: CDR1 KGHDR, CDR2 SFDVKD.

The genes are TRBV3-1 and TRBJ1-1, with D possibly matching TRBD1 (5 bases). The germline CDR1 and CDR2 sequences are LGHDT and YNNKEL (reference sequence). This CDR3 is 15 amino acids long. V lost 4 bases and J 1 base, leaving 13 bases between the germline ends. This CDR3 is CASSPDRGGNTEAFF. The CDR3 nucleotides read TGTGCCAGCAGCCCTGACCGGGGGGGGAACACTGAAGCTTTCTTT.

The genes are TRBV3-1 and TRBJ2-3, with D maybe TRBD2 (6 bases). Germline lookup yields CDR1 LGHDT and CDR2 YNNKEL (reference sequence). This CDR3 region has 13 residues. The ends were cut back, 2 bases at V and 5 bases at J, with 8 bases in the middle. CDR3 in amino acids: CASSQSGVDTQYF. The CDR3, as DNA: TGTGCCAGCAGCCAATCGGGGGTAGATACGCAGTATTTT.

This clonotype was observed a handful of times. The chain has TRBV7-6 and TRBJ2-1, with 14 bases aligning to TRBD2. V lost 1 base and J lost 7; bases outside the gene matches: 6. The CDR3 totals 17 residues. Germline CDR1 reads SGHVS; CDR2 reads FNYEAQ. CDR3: CASSLGATSGRANEQFF. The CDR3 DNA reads TGTGCCAGCAGCTTAGGGGCGACTAGCGGGAGGGCAAATGAGCAGTTCTTC.

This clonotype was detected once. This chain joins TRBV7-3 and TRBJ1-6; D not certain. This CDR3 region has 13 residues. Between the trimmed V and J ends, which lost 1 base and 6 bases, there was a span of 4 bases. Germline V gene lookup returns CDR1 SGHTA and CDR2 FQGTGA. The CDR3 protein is CASSLNLNSPLHF. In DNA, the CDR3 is TGTGCCAGCAGCTTAAACCTTAATTCACCCCTCCACTTT.

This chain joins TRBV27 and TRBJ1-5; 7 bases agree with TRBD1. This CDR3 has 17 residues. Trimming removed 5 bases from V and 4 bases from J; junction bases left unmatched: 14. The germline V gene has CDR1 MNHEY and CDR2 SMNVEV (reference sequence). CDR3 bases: TGTGCCAGCAGTCACCGGTCCGACAGGGTAAGAAATCAGCCCCAGCATTTT. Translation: CASSHRSDRVRNQPQHF.

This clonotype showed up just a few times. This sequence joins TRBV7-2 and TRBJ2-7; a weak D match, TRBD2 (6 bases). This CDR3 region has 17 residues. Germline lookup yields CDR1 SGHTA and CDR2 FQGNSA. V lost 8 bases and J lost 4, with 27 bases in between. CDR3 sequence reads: CASRLRTARGSGYEQYF. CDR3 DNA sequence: TGTGCCAGCCGGCTTAGGACGGCTCGGGGGTCGGGATACGAGCAGTACTTC.

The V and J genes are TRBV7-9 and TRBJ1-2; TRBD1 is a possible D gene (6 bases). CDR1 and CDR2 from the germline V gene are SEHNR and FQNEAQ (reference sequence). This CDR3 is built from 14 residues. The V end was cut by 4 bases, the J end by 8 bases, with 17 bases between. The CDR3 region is CASSSKQGTLGYTF. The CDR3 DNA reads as TGTGCCAGCAGCTCCAAACAGGGTACCTTGGGCTACACCTTC.

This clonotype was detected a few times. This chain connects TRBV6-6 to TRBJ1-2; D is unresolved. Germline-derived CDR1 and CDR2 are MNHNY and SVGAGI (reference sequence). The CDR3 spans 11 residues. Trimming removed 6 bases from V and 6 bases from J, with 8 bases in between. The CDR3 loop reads CASSVGDGYTF. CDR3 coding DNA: TGTGCCAGCAGCGTTGGGGATGGCTACACCTTC.

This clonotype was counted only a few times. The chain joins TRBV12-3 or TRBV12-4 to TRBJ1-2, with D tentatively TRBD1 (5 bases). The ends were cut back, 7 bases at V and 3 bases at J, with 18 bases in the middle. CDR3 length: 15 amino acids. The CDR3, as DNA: TGTGCCAGCACCCCATTCGGGGGTAAGGACTATGGCTACACCTTC. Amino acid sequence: CASTPFGGKDYGYTF.

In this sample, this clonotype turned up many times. The CDR3 region is CASRTSGTGDLLHEQYF. The DNA for the CDR3 is TGCGCCAGCAGGACCTCCGGGACAGGGGATCTTCTCCACGAGCAGTACTTC. This chain connects TRBV5-1 to TRBJ2-7; 10 bases are a match to TRBD1. The V segment lost 5 bases and the J segment 5 bases; nucleotides outside the gene matches: 16. The CDR3 runs to 17 residues. Per the germline V gene, CDR1 is SGHRS and CDR2 is YFSETQ.

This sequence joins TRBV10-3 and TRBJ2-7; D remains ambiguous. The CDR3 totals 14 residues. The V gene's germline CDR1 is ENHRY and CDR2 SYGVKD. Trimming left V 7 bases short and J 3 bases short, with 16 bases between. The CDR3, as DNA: TGTGCCATCAACCCTGGCGGAACCGACTACGAGCAGTACTTC. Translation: CAINPGGTDYEQYF.

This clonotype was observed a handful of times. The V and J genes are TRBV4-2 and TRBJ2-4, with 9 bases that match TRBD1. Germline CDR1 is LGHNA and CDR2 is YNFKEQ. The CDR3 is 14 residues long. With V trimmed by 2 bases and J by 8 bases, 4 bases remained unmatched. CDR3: CASSQTRDRDIQYF. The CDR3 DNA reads TGTGCCAGCAGCCAAACCAGGGACAGGGACATTCAGTACTTC.

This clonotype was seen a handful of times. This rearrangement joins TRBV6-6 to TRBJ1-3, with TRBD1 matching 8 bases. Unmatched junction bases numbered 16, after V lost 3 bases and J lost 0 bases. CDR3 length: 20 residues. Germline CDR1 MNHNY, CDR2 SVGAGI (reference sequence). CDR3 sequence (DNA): TGTGCCAGCAGTTATCAGAACCTCCGGGACAGGACCCCCTCTGGAAACACCATATATTTT. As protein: CASSYQNLRDRTPSGNTIYF.

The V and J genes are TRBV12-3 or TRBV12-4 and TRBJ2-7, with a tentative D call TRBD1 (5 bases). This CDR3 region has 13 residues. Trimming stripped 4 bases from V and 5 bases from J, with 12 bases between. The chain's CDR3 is CASSSQVVNEQYF. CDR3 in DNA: TGTGCCAGCAGTTCACAGGTTGTGAACGAGCAGTACTTC.

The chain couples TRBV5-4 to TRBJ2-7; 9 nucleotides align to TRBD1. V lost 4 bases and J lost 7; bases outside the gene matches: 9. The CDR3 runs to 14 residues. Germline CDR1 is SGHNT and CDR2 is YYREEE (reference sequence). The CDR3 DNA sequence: TGTGCCAGCAGCCACTGGGACAGGGCCGGGGAGCAGTACTTC. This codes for CASSHWDRAGEQYF.

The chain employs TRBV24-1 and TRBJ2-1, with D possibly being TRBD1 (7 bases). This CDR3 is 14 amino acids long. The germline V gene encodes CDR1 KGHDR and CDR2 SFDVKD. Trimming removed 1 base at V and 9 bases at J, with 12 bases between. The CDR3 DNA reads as TGTGCCACCAGTGATTTTGGAGGGGGCATTGAGCAGTTCTTC. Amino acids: CATSDFGGGIEQFF.

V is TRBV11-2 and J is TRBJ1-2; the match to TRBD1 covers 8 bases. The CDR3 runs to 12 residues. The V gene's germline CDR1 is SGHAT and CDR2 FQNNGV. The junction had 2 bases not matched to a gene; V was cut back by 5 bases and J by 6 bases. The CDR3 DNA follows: TGTGCCAGCAGCCGGACAGGGAATGGCTACACCTTC. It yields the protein CASSRTGNGYTF. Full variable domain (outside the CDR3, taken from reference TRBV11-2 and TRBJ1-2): EAGVAQSPRYKIIEKRQSVAFWCNPISGHATLYWYQQILGQGPKLLIQFQNNGVVDDSQLPKDRFSAERLKGVDSTLKIQPAKLEDSAVYLCASSRTGNGYTFGSGTRLTVV.